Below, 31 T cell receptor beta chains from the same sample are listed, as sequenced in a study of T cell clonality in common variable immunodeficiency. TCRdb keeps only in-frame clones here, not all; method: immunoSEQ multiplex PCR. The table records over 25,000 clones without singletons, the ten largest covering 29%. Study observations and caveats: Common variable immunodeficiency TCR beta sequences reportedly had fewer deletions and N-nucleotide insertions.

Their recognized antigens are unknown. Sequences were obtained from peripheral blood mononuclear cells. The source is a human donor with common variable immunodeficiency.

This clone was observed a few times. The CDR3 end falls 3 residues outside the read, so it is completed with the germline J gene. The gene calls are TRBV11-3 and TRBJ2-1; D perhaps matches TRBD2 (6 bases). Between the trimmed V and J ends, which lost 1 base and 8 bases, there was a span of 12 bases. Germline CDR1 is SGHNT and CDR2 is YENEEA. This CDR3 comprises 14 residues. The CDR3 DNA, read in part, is TGTGCCAGCAGCTTAGGGACTAATTTAGATGAG. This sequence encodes CASSLGTNLDE. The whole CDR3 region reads CASSLGTNLDEQFF. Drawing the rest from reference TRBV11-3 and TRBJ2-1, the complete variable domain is EAGVVQSPRYKIIEKKQPVAFWCNPISGHNTLYWYLQNLGQGPELLIRYENEEAVDDSQLPKDRFSAERLKGVDSTLKIQPAELGDSAVYLCASSLGTNLDEQFFGPGTRLTVL.

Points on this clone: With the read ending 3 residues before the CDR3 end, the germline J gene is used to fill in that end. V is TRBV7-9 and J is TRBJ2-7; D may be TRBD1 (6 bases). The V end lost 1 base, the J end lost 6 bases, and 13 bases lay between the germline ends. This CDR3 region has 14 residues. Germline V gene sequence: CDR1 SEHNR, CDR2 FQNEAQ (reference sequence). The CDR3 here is CASSLEGTLSEQYF. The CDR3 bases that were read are TGTGCCAGCAGCTTAGAAGGGACACTAAGCGAG. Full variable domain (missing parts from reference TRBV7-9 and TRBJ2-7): DTGVSQNPRHKITKRGQNVTFRCDPISEHNRLYWYRQTLGQGPEFLTYFQNEAQLEKSRLLSDRFSAERPKGSFSTLEIQRTEQGDSAMYLCASSLEGTLSEQYFGPGTRLTVT.

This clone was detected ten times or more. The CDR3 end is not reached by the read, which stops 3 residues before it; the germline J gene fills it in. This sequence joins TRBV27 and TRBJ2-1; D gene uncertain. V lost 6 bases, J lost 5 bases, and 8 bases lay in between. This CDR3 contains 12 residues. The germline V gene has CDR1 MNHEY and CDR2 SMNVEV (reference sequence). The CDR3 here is CASRLNHNEQFF. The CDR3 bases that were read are TGTGCCAGCAGACTAAATCACAATGAG.

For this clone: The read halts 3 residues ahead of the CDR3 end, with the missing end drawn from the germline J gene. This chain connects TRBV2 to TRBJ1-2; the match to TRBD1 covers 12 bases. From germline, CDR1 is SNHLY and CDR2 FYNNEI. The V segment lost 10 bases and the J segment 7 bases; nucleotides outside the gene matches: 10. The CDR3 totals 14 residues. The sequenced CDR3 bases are TGTGCCACCACCGCGGGACAGGGGGCCCGTGGC. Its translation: CATTAGQGARG. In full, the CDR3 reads CATTAGQGARGYTF.

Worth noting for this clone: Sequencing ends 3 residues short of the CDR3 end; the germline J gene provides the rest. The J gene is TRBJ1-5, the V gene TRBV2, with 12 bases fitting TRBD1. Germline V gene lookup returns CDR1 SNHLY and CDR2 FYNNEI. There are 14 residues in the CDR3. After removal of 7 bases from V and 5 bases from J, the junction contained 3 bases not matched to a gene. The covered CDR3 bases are TGTGCCAGCACTGGGACAGGGGGCGATCAGCCC. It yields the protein CASTGTGGDQP. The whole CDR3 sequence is CASTGTGGDQPQHF.

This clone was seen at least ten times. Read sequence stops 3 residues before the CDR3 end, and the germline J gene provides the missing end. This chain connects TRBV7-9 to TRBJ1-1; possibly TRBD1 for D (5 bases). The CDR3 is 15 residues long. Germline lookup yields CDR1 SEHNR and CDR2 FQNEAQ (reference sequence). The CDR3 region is CASSFSTDIRFGAFF. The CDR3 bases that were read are TGTGCCAGCAGCTTCTCGACGGACATTCGGTTTGGA.

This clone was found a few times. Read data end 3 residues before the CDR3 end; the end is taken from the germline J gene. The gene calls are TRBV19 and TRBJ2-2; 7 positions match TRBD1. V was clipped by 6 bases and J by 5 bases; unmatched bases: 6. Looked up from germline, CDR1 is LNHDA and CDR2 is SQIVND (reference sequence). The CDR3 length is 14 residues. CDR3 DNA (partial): TGTGCCAGTAGATGGGACAGAGTAACCGGGGAG. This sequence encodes CASRWDRVTGE. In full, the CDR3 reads CASRWDRVTGELFF.

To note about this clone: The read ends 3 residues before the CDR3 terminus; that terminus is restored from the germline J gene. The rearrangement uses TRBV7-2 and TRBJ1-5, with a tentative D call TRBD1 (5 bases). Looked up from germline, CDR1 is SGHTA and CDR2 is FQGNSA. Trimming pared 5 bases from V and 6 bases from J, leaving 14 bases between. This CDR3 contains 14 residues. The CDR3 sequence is CASSAAQGGQPQHF. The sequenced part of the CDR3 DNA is TGTGCCAGCAGCGCGGCGCAGGGAGGTCAGCCC.

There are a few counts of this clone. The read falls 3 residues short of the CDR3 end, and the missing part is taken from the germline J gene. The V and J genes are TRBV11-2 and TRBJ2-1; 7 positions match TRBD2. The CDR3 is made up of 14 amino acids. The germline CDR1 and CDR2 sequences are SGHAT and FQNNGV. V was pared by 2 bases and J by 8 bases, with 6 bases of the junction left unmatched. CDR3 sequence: CASSLHGGGDEQFF. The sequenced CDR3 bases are TGTGCCAGCAGCTTACACGGCGGGGGTGATGAG.

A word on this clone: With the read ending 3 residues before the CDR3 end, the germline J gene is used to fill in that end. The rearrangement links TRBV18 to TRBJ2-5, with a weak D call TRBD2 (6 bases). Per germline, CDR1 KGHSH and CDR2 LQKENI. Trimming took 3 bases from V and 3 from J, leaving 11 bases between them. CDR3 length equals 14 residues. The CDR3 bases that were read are TGTGCCAGCTCACCCGACGGGGGAAAAGAGACC. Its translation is CASSPDGGKET. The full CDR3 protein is CASSPDGGKETQYF. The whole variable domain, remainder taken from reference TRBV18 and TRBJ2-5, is NAGVMQNPRHLVRRRGQEARLRCSPMKGHSHVYWYRQLPEEGLKFMVYLQKENIIDESGMPKERFSAEFPKEGPSILRIQQVVRGDSAAYFCASSPDGGKETQYFGPGTRLLVL.

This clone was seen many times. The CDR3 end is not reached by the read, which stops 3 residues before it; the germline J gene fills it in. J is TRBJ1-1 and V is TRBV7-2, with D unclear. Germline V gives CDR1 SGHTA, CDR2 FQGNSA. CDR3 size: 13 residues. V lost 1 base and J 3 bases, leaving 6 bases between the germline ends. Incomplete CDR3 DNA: TGTGCCAGCAGCTTAGACAGTTACACTGAA. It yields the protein CASSLDSYTE. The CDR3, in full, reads CASSLDSYTEAFF.

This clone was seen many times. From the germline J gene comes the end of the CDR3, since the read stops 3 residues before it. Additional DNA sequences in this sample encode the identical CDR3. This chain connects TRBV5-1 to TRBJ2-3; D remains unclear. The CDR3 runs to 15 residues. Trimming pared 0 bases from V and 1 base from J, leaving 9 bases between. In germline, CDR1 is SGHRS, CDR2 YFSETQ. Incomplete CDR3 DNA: TGCGCCAGCAGCTTGGGCCAGGTGGGCACAGATACG. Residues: CASSLGQVGTDT. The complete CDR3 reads CASSLGQVGTDTQYF.

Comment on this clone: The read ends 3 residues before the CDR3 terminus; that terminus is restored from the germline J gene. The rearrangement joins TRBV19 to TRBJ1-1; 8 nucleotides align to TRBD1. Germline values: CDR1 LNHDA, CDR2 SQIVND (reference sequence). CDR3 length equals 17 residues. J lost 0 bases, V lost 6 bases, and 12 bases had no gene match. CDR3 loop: CASSLTGALTMNTEAFF. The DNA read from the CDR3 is TGTGCCAGTAGCCTGACAGGGGCCCTAACCATGAACACTGAA.

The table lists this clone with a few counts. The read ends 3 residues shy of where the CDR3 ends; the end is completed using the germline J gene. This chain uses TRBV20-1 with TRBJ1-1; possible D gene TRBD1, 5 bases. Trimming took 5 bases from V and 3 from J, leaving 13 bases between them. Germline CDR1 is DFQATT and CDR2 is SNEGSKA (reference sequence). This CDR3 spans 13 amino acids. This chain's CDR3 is CSASHRRYTEAFF. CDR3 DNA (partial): TGCAGTGCTTCTCACAGGCGATACACTGAA.

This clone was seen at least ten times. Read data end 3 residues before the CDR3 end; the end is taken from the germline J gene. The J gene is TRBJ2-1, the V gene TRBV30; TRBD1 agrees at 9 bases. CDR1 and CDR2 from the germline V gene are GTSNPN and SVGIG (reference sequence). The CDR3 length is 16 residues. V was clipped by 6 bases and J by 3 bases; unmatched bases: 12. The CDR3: CACLTSGTGFYNEQFF. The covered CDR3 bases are TGTGCCTGTTTAACATCGGGGACAGGGTTCTACAATGAG.

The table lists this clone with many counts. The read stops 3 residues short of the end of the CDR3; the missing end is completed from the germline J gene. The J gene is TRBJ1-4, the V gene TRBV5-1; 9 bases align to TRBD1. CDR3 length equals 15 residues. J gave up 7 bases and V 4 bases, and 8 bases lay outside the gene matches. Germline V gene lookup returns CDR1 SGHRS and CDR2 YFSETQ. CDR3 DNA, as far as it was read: TGCGCCAGCAGCCTCCCCGGGACAGGGACTGAAAAA. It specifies CASSLPGTGTEK. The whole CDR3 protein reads CASSLPGTGTEKLFF. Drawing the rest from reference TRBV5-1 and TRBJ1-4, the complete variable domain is KAGVTQTPRYLIKTRGQQVTLSCSPISGHRSVSWYQQTPGQGLQFLFEYFSETQRNKGNFPGRFSGRQFSNSRSEMNVSTLELGDSALYLCASSLPGTGTEKLFFGSGTQLSVL.

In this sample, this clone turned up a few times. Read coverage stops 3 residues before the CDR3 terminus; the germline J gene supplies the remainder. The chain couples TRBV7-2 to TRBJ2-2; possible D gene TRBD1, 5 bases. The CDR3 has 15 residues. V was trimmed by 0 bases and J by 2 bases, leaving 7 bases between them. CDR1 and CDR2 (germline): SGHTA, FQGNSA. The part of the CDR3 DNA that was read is TGTGCCAGCAGCTTAGCTAGGGGAAACACCGGGGAG. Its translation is CASSLARGNTGE. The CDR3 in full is CASSLARGNTGELFF.

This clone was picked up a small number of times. CDR3 in amino acids: CASSSSGNTGELFF. Partial CDR3 DNA: TGTGCCAGTAGTTCTAGCGGGAACACCGGGGAG. The J gene is TRBJ2-2, the V gene TRBV19; 7 positions agree with TRBD2. The read terminates 3 residues before the CDR3 end, so the remaining end is supplied by the germline J gene. This CDR3 is built from 14 residues. J was trimmed by 1 base and V by 5 bases; bases with no gene match: 1. Germline V gene sequence: CDR1 LNHDA, CDR2 SQIVND (reference sequence).

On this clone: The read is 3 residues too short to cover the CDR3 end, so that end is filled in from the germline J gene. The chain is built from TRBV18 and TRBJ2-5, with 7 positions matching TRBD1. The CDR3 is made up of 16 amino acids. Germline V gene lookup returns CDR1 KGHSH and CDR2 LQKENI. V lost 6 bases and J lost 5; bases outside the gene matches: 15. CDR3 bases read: TGTGCCAGCTCCCTTGAGGGGGCGCCCCGGTTGGAGACC. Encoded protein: CASSLEGAPRLET. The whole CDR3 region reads CASSLEGAPRLETQYF.

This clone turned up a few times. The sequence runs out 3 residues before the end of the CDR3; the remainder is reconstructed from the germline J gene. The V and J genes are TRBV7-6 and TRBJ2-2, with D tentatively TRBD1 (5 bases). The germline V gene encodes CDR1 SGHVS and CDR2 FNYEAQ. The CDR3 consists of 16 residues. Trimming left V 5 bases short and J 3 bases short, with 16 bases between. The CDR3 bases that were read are TGTGCCAGCAGCACCAGACAGATTTCATACACCGGGGAG. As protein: CASSTRQISYTGE. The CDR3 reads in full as CASSTRQISYTGELFF.

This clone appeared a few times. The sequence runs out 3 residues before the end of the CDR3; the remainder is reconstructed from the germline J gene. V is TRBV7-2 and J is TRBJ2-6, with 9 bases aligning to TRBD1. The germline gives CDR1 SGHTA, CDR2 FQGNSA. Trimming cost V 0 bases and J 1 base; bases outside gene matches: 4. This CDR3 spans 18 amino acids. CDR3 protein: CASSLATGGRSGANVLTF. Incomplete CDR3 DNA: TGTGCCAGCAGCTTAGCGACAGGGGGGAGATCTGGGGCCAACGTC.

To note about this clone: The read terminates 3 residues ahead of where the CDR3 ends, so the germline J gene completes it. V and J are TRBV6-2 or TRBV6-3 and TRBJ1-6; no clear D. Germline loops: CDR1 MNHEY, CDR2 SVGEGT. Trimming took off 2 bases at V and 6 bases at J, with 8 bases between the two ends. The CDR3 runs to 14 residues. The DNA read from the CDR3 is TGTGCCAGCAGTTACGGGCATAGTAATTCACCC. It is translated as CASSYGHSNSP. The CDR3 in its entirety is CASSYGHSNSPLHF.

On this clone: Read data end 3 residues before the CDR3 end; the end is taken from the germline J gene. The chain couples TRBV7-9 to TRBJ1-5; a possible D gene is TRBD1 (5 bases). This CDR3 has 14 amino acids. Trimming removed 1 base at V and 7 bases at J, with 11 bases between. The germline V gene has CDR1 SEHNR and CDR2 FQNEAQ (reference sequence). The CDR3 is CASSLGGLEQPQHF. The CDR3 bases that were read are TGTGCCAGCAGCTTAGGGGGCCTGGAGCAGCCC. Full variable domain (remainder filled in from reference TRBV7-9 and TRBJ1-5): DTGVSQNPRHKITKRGQNVTFRCDPISEHNRLYWYRQTLGQGPEFLTYFQNEAQLEKSRLLSDRFSAERPKGSFSTLEIQRTEQGDSAMYLCASSLGGLEQPQHFGDGTRLSIL.

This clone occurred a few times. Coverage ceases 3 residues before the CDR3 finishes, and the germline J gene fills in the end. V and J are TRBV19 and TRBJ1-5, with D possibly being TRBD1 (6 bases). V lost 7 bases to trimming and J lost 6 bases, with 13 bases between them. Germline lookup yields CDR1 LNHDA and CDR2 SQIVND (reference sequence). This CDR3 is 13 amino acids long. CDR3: CASNVQGFQPQHF. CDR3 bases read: TGTGCCAGTAATGTTCAGGGGTTTCAGCCC.

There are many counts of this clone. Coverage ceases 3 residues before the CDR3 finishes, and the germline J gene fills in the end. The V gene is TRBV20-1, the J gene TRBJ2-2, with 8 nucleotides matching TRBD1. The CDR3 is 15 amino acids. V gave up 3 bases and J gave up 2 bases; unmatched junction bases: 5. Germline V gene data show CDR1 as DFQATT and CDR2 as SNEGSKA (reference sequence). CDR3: CSASAQGANTGELFF. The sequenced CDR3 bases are TGCAGTGCTAGTGCCCAGGGGGCTAACACCGGGGAG.

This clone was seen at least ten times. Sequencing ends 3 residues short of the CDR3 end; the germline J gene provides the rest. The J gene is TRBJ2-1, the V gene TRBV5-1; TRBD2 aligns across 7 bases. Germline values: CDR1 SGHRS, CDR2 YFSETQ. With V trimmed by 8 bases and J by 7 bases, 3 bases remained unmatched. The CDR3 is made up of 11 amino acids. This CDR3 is CASAGGNEQFF. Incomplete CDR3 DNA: TGCGCCAGTGCCGGGGGGAATGAG.

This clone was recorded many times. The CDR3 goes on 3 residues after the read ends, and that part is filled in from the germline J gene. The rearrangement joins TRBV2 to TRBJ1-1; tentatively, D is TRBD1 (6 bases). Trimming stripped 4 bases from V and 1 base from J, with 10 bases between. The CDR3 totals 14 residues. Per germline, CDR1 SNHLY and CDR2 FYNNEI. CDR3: CASSAQGANTEAFF. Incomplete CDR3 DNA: TGTGCCAGCAGTGCACAGGGTGCGAACACTGAA. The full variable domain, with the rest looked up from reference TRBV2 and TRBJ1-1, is EPEVTQTPSHQVTQMGQEVILRCVPISNHLYFYWYRQILGQKVEFLVSFYNNEISEKSEIFDDQFSVERPDGSNFTLKIRSTKLEDSAMYFCASSAQGANTEAFFGQGTRLTVV.

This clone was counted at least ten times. The sequenced part of the CDR3 DNA is TGCGCCAGCAGCATACGACTAGACCACACCGGGGAG. Its translation: CASSIRLDHTGE. The full CDR3 protein reads CASSIRLDHTGELFF. J is TRBJ2-2 and V is TRBV5-1, with D tentatively TRBD2 (6 bases). The read gets to within 3 residues of the CDR3 end, and the germline J gene fills in the rest. The germline CDR1 and CDR2 sequences are SGHRS and YFSETQ. V was pared by 4 bases and J by 3 bases, with 13 bases between. CDR3 length equals 15 residues.

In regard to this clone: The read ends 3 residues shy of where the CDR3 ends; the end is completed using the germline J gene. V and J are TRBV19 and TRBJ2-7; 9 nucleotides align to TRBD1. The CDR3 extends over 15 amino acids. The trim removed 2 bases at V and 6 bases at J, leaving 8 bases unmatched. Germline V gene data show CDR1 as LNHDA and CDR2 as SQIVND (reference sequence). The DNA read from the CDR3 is TGTGCCAGTAGTATAAGGGGGACAGGGACGAGCGAG. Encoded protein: CASSIRGTGTSE. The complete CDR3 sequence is CASSIRGTGTSEQYF.

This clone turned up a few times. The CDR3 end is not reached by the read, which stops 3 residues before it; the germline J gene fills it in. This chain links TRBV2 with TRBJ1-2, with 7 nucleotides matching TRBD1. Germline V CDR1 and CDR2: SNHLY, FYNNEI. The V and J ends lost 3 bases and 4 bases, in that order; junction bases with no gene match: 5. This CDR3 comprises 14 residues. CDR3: CASSDEGAGYGYTF. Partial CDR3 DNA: TGTGCCAGCAGTGACGAGGGGGCGGGCTATGGC.

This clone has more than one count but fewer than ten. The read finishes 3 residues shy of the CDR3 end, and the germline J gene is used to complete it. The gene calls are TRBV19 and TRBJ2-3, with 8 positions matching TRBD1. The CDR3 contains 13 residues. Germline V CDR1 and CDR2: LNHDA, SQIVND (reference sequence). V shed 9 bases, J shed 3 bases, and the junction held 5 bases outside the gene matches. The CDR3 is CASTGGSTDTQYF. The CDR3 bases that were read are TGTGCCAGCACAGGGGGGTCAACAGATACG. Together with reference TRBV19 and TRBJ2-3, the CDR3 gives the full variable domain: DGGITQSPKYLFRKEGQNVTLSCEQNLNHDAMYWYRQDPGQGLRLIYYSQIVNDFQKGDIAEGYSVSREKKESFPLTVTSAQKNPTAFYLCASTGGSTDTQYFGPGTRLTVL.